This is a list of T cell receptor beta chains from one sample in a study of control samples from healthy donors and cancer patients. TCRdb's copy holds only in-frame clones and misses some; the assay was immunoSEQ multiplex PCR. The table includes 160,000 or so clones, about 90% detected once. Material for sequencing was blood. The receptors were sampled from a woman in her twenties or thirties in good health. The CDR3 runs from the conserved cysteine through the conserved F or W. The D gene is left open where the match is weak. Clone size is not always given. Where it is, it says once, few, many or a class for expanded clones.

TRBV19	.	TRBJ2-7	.	CASSKGDPTYEQYF	TGTGCCAGTAGTAAGGGGGACCCTACCTACGAGCAGTACTTC
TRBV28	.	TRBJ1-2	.	CASSSYMGLIRGGNHGYTF	TGTGCCAGCAGTTCGTATATGGGACTAATCAGGGGAGGTAATCATGGCTACACCTTC
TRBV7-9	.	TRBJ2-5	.	CASSLVSYLGTQYF	TGTGCCAGCAGCTTAGTTTCGTACCTCGGGACCCAGTACTTC
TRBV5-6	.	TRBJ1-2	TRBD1	CASSAGTVYGYTF	TGTGCCAGCAGCGCCGGGACAGTCTATGGCTACACCTTC
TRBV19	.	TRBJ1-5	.	CASSFGGVGQPQHF	TGTGCCAGTAGCTTCGGGGGGGTAGGTCAGCCCCAGCATTTT
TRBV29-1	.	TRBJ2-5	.	CSVDRAATRETQYF	TGCAGCGTTGATCGGGCGGCGACCCGGGAGACCCAGTACTTC
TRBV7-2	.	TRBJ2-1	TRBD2	CASSLGLAGGNEQFF	TGTGCCAGCAGCTTAGGTCTAGCGGGAGGGAATGAGCAGTTCTTC
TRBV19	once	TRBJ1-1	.	CASSIDWNTEAFF	TGTGCCAGTAGTATAGATTGGAACACTGAAGCTTTCTTT
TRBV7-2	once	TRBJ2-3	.	CASSPRGTDTQYF	TGTGCCAGCAGCCCCAGAGGCACAGATACGCAGTATTTT
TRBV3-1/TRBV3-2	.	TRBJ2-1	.	CASSQYDEQFF	TGTGCCAGCAGCCAATACGATGAGCAGTTCTTC
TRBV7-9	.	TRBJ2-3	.	CASSLVRSSTDTQYF	TGTGCCAGCAGCTTAGTTCGGTCAAGCACAGATACGCAGTATTTT
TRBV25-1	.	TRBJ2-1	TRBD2	CASSGLAGWDEQFF	TGTGCCAGCAGTGGGCTAGCGGGATGGGATGAGCAGTTCTTC